The T cell receptor (beta chain) described here comes from a study of neoadjuvant anti-PD-1 for oral cavity cancer. In the study overall: Patients without progression received a fourth nivolumab dose around day 43, then surgical resection on days 50-56. Findings and limits, study-wide: TCR analyses covered only a few patients per response group. PBMC Gini-index clonality exceeded responders' in non-responders post-nivolumab.

Time point described: after neoadjuvant nivolumab, at surgical resection. These newly diagnosed stage II-IVA oral cavity squamous cell carcinoma patients had no prior systemic or radiation treatment. As to this clone: Its specificity is unknown.

This CDR3 contains 12 residues. Per germline, CDR1 MNHEY and CDR2 SMNVEV (reference sequence). Between the trimmed V and J ends, which lost 2 bases and 3 bases, there was a span of 3 bases. Sequencing used immunoSEQ multiplex PCR; TCRdb keeps in-frame clones, though not all of them. Here the sample spans 13,000 to 15,000 clones, about 77% being singletons. The receptor comes from a person aged 40 to 85 with oral cavity squamous cell carcinoma. The material was PBMCs, obtained after nivolumab (anti-PD-1) treatment. J is TRBJ2-3 and V is TRBV27, with D unresolved. The CDR3 sequence: CASSLPTDTQYF. As DNA, the CDR3 is TGTGCCAGCAGTTTACCGACAGATACGCAGTATTTT.